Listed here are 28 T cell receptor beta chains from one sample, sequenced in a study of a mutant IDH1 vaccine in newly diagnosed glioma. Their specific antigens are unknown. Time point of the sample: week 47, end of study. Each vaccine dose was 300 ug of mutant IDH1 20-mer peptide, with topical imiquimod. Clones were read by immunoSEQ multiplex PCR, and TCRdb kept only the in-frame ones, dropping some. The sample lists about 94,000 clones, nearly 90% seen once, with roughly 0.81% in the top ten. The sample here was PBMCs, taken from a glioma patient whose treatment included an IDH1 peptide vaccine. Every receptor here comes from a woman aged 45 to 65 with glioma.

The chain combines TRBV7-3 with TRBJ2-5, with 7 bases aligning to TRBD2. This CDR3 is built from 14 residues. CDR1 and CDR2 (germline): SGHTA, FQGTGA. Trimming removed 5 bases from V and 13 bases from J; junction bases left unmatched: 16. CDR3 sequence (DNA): TGTGCCAGCAGCCCCGAAGGCGGGAGAATTCCTAGGTACTTC. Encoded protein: CASSPEGGRIPRYF.

The CDR3 loop is CASSIRSGLTDTQYF. In DNA form, the CDR3 reads TGTGCCAGTAGTATTAGGAGCGGACTCACAGATACGCAGTATTTT. V usage is TRBV19 and J usage is TRBJ2-3; a possible D gene is TRBD2 (5 bases). V was cut by 3 bases and J by 2 bases, with 12 bases left in between. The germline V gene has CDR1 LNHDA and CDR2 SQIVND (reference sequence). The CDR3 contains 15 residues.

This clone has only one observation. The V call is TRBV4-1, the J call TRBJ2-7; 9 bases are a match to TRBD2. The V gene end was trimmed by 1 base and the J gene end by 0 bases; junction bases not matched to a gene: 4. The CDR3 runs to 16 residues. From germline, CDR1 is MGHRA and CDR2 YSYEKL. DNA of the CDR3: TGCGCCAGCAGCCAAGCGAATAGCGGGAGCTCCTACGAGCAGTACTTC. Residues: CASSQANSGSSYEQYF.

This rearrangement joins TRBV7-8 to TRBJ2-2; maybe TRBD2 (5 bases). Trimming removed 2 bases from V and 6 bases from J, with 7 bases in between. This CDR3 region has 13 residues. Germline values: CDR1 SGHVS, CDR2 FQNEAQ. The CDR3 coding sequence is TGTGCCAGCAGCTTACCGGGGTCCGGGGAGCTGTTTTTT. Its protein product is CASSLPGSGELFF.

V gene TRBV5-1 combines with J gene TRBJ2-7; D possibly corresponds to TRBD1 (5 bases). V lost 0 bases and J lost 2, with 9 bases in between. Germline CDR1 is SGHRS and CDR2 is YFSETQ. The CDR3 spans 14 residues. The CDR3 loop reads CASSLEAGPYEQYF. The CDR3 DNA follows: TGCGCCAGCAGCTTGGAAGCAGGGCCCTACGAGCAGTACTTC.

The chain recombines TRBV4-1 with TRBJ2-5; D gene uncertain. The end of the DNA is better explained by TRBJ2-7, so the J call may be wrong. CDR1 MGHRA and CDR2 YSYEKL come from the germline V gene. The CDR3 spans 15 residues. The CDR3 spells CASSQGDRYSYEQYF. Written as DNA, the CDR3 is TGCGCCAGCAGCCAAGGAGACCGATACTCCTACGAGCAGTACTTC.

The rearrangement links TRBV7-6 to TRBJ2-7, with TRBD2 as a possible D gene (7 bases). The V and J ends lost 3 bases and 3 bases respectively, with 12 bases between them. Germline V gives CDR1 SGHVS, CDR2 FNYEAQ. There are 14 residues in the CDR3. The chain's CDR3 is CASSLGGQGYEQYF. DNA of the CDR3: TGTGCCAGCAGCTTGGGGGGGCAGGGCTACGAGCAGTACTTC.

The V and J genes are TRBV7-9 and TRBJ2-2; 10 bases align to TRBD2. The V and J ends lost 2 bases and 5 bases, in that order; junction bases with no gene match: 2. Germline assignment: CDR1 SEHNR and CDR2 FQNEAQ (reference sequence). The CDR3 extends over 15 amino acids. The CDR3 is CASSLLLAGTGELFF. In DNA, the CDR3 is TGTGCCAGCAGCTTATTACTAGCGGGAACCGGGGAGCTGTTTTTT.

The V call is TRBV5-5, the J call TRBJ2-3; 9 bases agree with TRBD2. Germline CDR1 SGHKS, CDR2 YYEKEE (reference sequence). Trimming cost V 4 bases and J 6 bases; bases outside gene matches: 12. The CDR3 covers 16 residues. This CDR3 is CASSLGLAQGGDTQYF. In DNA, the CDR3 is TGTGCCAGCAGCCTCGGACTAGCGCAGGGAGGTGATACGCAGTATTTT.

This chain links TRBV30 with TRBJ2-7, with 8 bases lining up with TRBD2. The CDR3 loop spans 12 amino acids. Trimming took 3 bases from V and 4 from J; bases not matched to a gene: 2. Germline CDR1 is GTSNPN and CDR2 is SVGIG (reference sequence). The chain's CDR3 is CAWSGGEYEQYF. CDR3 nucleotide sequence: TGTGCCTGGAGCGGGGGGGAATACGAGCAGTACTTC.

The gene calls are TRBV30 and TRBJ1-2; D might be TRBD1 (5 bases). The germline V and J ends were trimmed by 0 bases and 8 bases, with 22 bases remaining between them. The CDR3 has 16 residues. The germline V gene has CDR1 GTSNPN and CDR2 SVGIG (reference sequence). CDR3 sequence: CAWSVRTGLGVGGYTF. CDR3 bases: TGTGCCTGGAGTGTACGAACGGGGTTGGGGGTCGGAGGCTACACCTTC.

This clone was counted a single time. The CDR3: CASSEQGTTNEKLFF. In nucleotides, the CDR3 is TGCGCCAGCAGCGAACAGGGAACAACTAATGAAAAACTGTTTTTT. The chain employs TRBV5-1 and TRBJ1-4, with D possibly being TRBD1 (6 bases). V lost 4 bases and J lost 0, with 10 bases in between. The CDR3 sequence is 15 residues long. Germline V CDR1 and CDR2: SGHRS, YFSETQ. Complete variable domain (other parts from reference TRBV5-1 and TRBJ1-4): KAGVTQTPRYLIKTRGQQVTLSCSPISGHRSVSWYQQTPGQGLQFLFEYFSETQRNKGNFPGRFSGRQFSNSRSEMNVSTLELGDSALYLCASSEQGTTNEKLFFGSGTQLSVL.

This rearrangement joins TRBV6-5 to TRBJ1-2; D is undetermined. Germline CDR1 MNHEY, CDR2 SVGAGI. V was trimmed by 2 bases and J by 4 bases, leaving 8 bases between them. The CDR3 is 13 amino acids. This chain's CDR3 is CASSYGRGYGYTF. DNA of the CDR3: TGTGCCAGCAGTTACGGTCGCGGCTATGGCTACACCTTC.

The CDR3 region has the DNA TGTGCCAGCAGGCCCCAGGTACTAGCGGGAGTTGAGCAGTACTTC. Its translation: CASRPQVLAGVEQYF. V gene TRBV6-6 combines with J gene TRBJ2-7, with TRBD2 identical over 11 bases. This CDR3 comprises 15 residues. V trimming: 6 bases; J trimming: 7 bases; junction bases outside the gene matches: 11. CDR1 is MNHNY and CDR2 is SVGAGI in the germline V gene (reference sequence).

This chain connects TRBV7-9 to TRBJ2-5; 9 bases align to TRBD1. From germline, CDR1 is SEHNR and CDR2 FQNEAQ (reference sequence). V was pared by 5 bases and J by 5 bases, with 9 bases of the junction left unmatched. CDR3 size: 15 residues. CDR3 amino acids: CASSLNRGLGETQYF. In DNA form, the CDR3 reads TGTGCCAGCAGCCTCAACAGGGGGCTCGGGGAGACCCAGTACTTC.

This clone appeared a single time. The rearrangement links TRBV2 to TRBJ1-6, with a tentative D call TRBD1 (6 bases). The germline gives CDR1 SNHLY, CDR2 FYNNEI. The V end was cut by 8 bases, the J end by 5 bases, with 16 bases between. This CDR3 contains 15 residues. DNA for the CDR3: TGTGCCAGCTCCATCACAGGGAATAATAATTCACCCCTCCACTTT. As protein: CASSITGNNNSPLHF.

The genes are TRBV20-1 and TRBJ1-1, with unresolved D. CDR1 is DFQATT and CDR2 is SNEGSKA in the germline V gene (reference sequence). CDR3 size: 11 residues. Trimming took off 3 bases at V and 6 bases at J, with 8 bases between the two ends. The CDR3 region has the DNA TGCAGTGCTAGGGGCTGGCCTGAAGCTTTCTTT. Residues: CSARGWPEAFF.

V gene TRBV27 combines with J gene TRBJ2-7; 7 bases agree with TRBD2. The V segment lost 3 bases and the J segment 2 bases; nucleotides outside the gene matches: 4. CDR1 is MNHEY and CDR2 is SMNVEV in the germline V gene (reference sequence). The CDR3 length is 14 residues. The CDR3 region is CASSFGGSTYEQYF. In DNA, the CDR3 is TGTGCCAGCAGTTTTGGCGGGAGTACCTACGAGCAGTACTTC.

The CDR3 coding sequence is TGTGCCAGCAGTTGGGGTAGCGGGAGCACAGATACGCAGTATTTT. This codes for CASSWGSGSTDTQYF. The chain carries TRBV6-5 and TRBJ2-3; 7 nucleotides align to TRBD2. The germline CDR1 and CDR2 sequences are MNHEY and SVGAGI. V lost 4 bases and J lost 0; bases outside the gene matches: 4. The CDR3 is 15 residues long.

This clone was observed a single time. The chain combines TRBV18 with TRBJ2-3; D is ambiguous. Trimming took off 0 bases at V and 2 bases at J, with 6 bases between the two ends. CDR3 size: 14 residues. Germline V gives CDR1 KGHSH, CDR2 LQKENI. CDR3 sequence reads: CASSPPADTDTQYF. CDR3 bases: TGTGCCAGCTCACCACCCGCGGACACAGATACGCAGTATTTT.

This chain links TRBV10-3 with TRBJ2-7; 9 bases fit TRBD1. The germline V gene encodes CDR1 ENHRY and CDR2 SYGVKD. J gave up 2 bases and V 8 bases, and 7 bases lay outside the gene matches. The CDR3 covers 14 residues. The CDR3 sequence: CAIRRQGETYEQYF. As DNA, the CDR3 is TGTGCCATCCGTAGACAGGGGGAAACCTACGAGCAGTACTTC.

The DNA of the CDR3 is TGTGCCAGCAGTCTCTTCAGGGGTTCCCCAGAGTGGCTGTTTTTT. Protein: CASSLFRGSPEWLFF. The chain combines TRBV6-1 with TRBJ1-4, with TRBD1 as a possible D gene (6 bases). The CDR3 extends over 15 amino acids. The ends were cut back, 5 bases at V and 14 bases at J, with 24 bases in the middle. Per the germline V gene, CDR1 is MNHNS and CDR2 is SASEGT.

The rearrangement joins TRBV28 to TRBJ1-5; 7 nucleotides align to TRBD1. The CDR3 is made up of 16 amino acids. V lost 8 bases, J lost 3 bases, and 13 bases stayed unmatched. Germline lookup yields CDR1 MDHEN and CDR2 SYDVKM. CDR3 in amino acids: CASLSEGALLNQPQHF. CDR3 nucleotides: TGTGCCAGCCTCAGCGAGGGGGCCCTTCTCAATCAGCCCCAGCATTTT.

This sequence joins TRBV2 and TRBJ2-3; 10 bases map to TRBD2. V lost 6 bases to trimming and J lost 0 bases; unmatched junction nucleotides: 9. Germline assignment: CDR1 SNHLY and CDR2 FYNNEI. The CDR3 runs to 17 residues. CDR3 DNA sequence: TGTGCCAGCAGCGATCCAGGACTAGCGGTTAGCACAGATACGCAGTATTTT. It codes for CASSDPGLAVSTDTQYF.

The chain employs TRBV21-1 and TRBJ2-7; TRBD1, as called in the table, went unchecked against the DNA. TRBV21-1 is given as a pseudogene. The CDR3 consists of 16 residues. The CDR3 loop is CASSKVCTGRQHEQYF. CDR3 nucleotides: TGTGCCAGCAGCAAAGTTTGTACAGGGCGTCAACACGAGCAGTACTTC.

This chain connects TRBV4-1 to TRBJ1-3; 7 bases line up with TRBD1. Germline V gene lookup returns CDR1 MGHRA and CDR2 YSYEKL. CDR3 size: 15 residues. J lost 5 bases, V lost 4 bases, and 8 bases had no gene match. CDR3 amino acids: CASSLITGQRNTIYF. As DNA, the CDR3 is TGCGCCAGCAGCCTAATAACGGGACAGAGAAACACCATATATTTT.

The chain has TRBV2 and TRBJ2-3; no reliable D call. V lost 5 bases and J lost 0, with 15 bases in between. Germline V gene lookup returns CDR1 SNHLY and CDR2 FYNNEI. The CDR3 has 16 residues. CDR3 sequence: CASSTRRGPSTDTQYF. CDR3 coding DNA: TGTGCCAGCAGTACCCGCCGAGGTCCTAGCACAGATACGCAGTATTTT.

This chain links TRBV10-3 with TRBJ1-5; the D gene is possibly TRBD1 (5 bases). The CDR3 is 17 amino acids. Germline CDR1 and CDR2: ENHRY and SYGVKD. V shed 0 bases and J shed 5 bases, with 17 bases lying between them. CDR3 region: CAISESIQGATDQPQHF. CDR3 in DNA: TGTGCCATCAGTGAGTCAATCCAGGGCGCCACAGATCAGCCCCAGCATTTT.